This T cell receptor (beta chain) was profiled in a study of beta chain features in type 1 diabetes. For the study at large: Sorted cells, approximately 110 million in number, were examined across all samples. General study points: Any PCR bias toward short templates would affect both groups alike.

This clone was seen a few times. Its antigen is still unknown. Germline V gene data show CDR1 as GTSNPN and CDR2 as SVGIG (reference sequence). The V segment lost 0 bases and the J segment 3 bases; nucleotides outside the gene matches: 3. This CDR3 is built from 14 residues. Averaging approximately 120 mL, one heparinised blood draw was given by each donor. The investigators reverse transcribed all of the isolated RNA, so they sequenced expressed TCRB transcripts. The table came from immunoSEQ multiplex PCR; TCRdb's copy has only in-frame clones and leaves some out. This sample has 360,000 or so clones; about 18% occur once, and the top ten carry about 0.045%.

The chain uses TRBV30 and TRBJ2-7; 9 bases fit TRBD1. Material for sequencing was naive CD4+ T cells from blood. This TCR derives from a woman aged 18-29 years in good health. In DNA, the CDR3 is TGTGCCTGGAGTGTCGGGACAGGGTACTACGAGCAGTACTTC. Its protein product is CAWSVGTGYYEQYF.